Sequencing of this T cell receptor beta chain was carried out in a study of OX40 agonist ivuxolimab in advanced cancers. Study at large: Each patient was given ivuxolimab into a vein every 2 weeks, at 0.01 to 10 mg/kg.

Only in-frame clones appear in the TCRdb table, and some are missing; sequencing was by immunoSEQ multiplex PCR. The profile shows approximately 78,000 clones, around 89% of them singletons. Any history of autoimmune disease or systemic immunosuppression disqualified patients. The CDR3 is made up of 13 amino acids. V gave up 6 bases and J gave up 2 bases, with 9 bases separating them. Germline assignment: CDR1 SNHLY and CDR2 FYNNEI. General study findings and limits: The study observed clonal expansion of CD4+ and CD8+ blood T cells by week 6 at 0.1 to 3.0 mg/kg. Expanded clones were, on average, more numerous in CD8+ T cells than in CD4+.

Regarding this clone: Antigen specificity is unknown.

The sample in question was CD4+ or CD8+ T cells sorted from blood, obtained in a trial of the OX40 agonist ivuxolimab. This sequence joins TRBV2 and TRBJ2-3; possible D gene TRBD1, 6 bases. The sequence was collected from an adult with an advanced solid tumor such as melanoma, head and neck, liver or kidney cancer. The CDR3 protein is CASRRTVTDTQYF. Written as DNA, the CDR3 is TGTGCCAGCAGACGGACAGTCACAGATACGCAGTATTTT.